These 17 T cell receptor beta chains were all obtained from the same sample, sequenced in a study of blood T cell repertoires in COVID-19. The data were produced by immunoSEQ multiplex PCR, yet TCRdb's version contains in-frame clones alone and is incomplete. The sample includes 150,000 to 180,000 clones, approximately 83% seen only once; the top ten take roughly 12%. Sequenced: peripheral blood. These receptors all come from an older woman with COVID-19, enrolled during active disease.

The count of this clone is one. The gene calls are TRBV29-1 and TRBJ2-7, with TRBD2 identical over 10 bases. The V and J ends lost 3 bases and 3 bases, in that order; junction bases with no gene match: 5. This CDR3 spans 14 amino acids. Germline CDR1 SQVTM, CDR2 ANQGSEA. In DNA form, the CDR3 reads TGCAGCGTTGACGGGCTAGCGGGAGACTACGAGCAGTACTTC. Its translation is CSVDGLAGDYEQYF.

V usage is TRBV2 and J usage is TRBJ2-1, with 9 bases matching TRBD1. With V trimmed by 8 bases and J by 8 bases, 7 bases remained unmatched. Germline V CDR1 and CDR2: SNHLY, FYNNEI. CDR3 length equals 13 residues. The chain's CDR3 is CASLQGAIYEQFF. CDR3 DNA sequence: TGTGCCAGCTTACAGGGGGCGATCTATGAGCAGTTCTTC.

The gene calls are TRBV7-9 and TRBJ2-3; 8 bases fit TRBD1. The CDR3 has 19 residues. J gave up 0 bases and V 5 bases, and 16 bases lay outside the gene matches. Germline V gene data show CDR1 as SEHNR and CDR2 as FQNEAQ (reference sequence). The CDR3 DNA is TGTGCCAGCAGCCTCCTTTTCGGGACAGGCGTTACTAGCACAGATACGCAGTATTTT. It encodes CASSLLFGTGVTSTDTQYF.

This chain links TRBV18 with TRBJ1-6; D perhaps matches TRBD1 (6 bases). The CDR3 contains 14 residues. The ends were cut back, 6 bases at V and 7 bases at J, with 13 bases in the middle. CDR1 is KGHSH and CDR2 is LQKENI in the germline V gene. The CDR3 protein is CASSQDSANSPLHF. CDR3 nucleotide sequence: TGTGCCAGCTCCCAGGACAGTGCGAATTCACCCCTCCACTTT.

The V and J genes are TRBV29-1 and TRBJ1-4, with D perhaps TRBD1 (6 bases). Trimming cost V 0 bases and J 5 bases, with 13 bases left between them. The CDR3 length is 15 residues. Germline V gene data show CDR1 as SQVTM and CDR2 as ANQGSEA. As DNA, the CDR3 is TGCAGCGTTGAAGATCAGGGGACGGCCAATGAAAAACTGTTTTTT. Translation gives CSVEDQGTANEKLFF. The full variable domain, rest sourced from reference TRBV29-1 and TRBJ1-4, is SAVISQKPSRDICQRGTSLTIQCQVDSQVTMMFWYRQQPGQSLTLIATANQGSEATYESGFVIDKFPISRPNLTFSTLTVSNMSPEDSSIYLCSVEDQGTANEKLFFGSGTQLSVL.

The chain joins TRBV5-6 to TRBJ2-5, with 8 bases lining up with TRBD1. Germline lookup yields CDR1 SGHDT and CDR2 YYEEEE. The ends lost 3 bases at V and 1 base at J; junction bases unmatched: 11. The CDR3 runs to 17 residues. CDR3 in DNA: TGTGCCAGCAGCTGGCGTGAGAGGGACAGGTTCCAAGAGACCCAGTACTTC. Protein sequence: CASSWRERDRFQETQYF.

The V call is TRBV24-1, the J call TRBJ1-2; 9 nucleotides align to TRBD1. The CDR3 totals 15 residues. CDR1 is KGHDR and CDR2 is SFDVKD in the germline V gene. V dropped 4 bases and J dropped 5; count of bases not matched to a gene: 7. In DNA, the CDR3 is TGTGCCACCAGTGACCGAGGGACAGGGACTTATGGCTACACCTTC. Its protein is CATSDRGTGTYGYTF.

The chain recombines TRBV5-6 with TRBJ1-1; D might be TRBD1 (5 bases). Trimming removed 3 bases at V and 5 bases at J, with 8 bases between. The CDR3 has 12 residues. CDR1 is SGHDT, CDR2 YYEEEE, per germline. CDR3 DNA sequence: TGTGCCAGCAGCTCAGGGTGGACTGAAGCTTTCTTT. It specifies CASSSGWTEAFF.

The genes are TRBV19 and TRBJ2-1, with D perhaps matching TRBD1 (6 bases). This CDR3 is 13 amino acids long. V was pared by 5 bases and J by 6 bases, with 11 bases between. The germline V gene encodes CDR1 LNHDA and CDR2 SQIVND (reference sequence). CDR3 loop: CASSLTGRNEQFF. The DNA of the CDR3 is TGTGCCAGTAGTTTAACAGGGCGCAATGAGCAGTTCTTC.

The chain recombines TRBV6-6 with TRBJ1-1; D unclear. In germline, CDR1 is MNHNY, CDR2 SVGAGI (reference sequence). This CDR3 is built from 12 residues. V was trimmed by 4 bases and J by 11 bases, leaving 14 bases between them. CDR3 in DNA: TGTGCCAGCAGTTCCCCCCCGGGGTATGCTTTCTTT. As protein: CASSSPPGYAFF.

The CDR3 coding sequence is TGTGCCAGCAGTGAGTGGAAGGGGTACAATCAGCCCCAGCATTTT. It encodes CASSEWKGYNQPQHF. The V and J genes are TRBV6-1 and TRBJ1-5; D may be TRBD1 (5 bases). The germline V gene has CDR1 MNHNS and CDR2 SASEGT. This CDR3 is 15 amino acids long. The V end was cut by 3 bases, the J end by 3 bases, with 12 bases between.

The V call is TRBV18, the J call TRBJ1-5; D ambiguous. CDR3 length: 14 residues. V dropped 6 bases and J dropped 8 bases, with 17 bases sitting between them. CDR1 KGHSH and CDR2 LQKENI come from the germline V gene. The CDR3 bases are TGTGCCAGCTCGCCGAGGAGGGATGTTGAGCCCCAGCATTTT. This gives the protein CASSPRRDVEPQHF.

This clone was observed once. V is TRBV10-3 and J is TRBJ2-3; 7 bases align to TRBD2. The CDR3 contains 14 residues. With V trimmed by 7 bases and J by 1 base, 5 bases remained unmatched. Germline loops: CDR1 ENHRY, CDR2 SYGVKD. The CDR3 DNA reads as TGTGCCATCAAGGAAGCGGGGCGCACAGATACGCAGTATTTT. It yields the protein CAIKEAGRTDTQYF.

This chain joins TRBV6-2 or TRBV6-3 and TRBJ1-1; D possibly corresponds to TRBD1 (5 bases). The V gene's germline CDR1 is MNHEY and CDR2 SVGEGT. The CDR3 covers 13 residues. V was cut by 5 bases and J by 7 bases, with 14 bases left in between. The CDR3 protein is CASSLGGWGEAFF. The CDR3 region has the DNA TGTGCCAGCAGTCTCGGGGGATGGGGTGAAGCTTTCTTT.

V usage is TRBV9 and J usage is TRBJ1-3; no firm D call. Germline CDR1 reads SGDLS; CDR2 reads YYNGEE. The CDR3 covers 10 residues. V lost 10 bases and J 16 bases, leaving 18 bases between the germline ends. The CDR3 loop is CADLWCSEYF. For the CDR3, the DNA is TGTGCCGATCTTTGGTGTTCGGAGTATTTT.

The chain has TRBV11-1 and TRBJ2-7, with TRBD1 matching 7 bases. The V segment lost 3 bases and the J segment 4 bases; nucleotides outside the gene matches: 9. Per germline, CDR1 SGHAT and CDR2 FQDESV (reference sequence). The CDR3 has 15 amino acids. The CDR3 DNA is TGTGCCAGCAGCTTGCGTGTGACAGGGCCTTACGAGCAGTACGTC. Its translation is CASSLRVTGPYEQYV.

This rearrangement joins TRBV7-3 to TRBJ1-1; D gene unclear. Germline V gene lookup returns CDR1 SGHTA and CDR2 FQGTGA. The CDR3 contains 14 residues. V was trimmed by 4 bases and J by 4 bases, leaving 13 bases between them. For the CDR3, the DNA is TGTGCCAGCAGCTCACCGGCCCCTAGCACTGAAGCTTTCTTT. It encodes CASSSPAPSTEAFF.